This TCR beta chain appears in the sequencing data of a study of CD8 T cells in ankylosing spondylitis (dated by TCRdb to about 2017). The study in broad terms: The study profiled T cell receptor beta repertoires in healthy donors and ankylosing spondylitis patients to find disease-linked TCR variants. The whole study cohort included 95 to 130 healthy donors and roughly 24 ankylosing spondylitis patients. Peripheral blood samples were taken, and synovial fluid was additionally collected from ankylosing spondylitis patients.

Note on this clonotype: Its recognized antigen is unknown. One base away there is no much larger clone; base qualities are not given.

Synovial fluid samples and blood samples obtained from the same ankylosing spondylitis patients were matched. The investigation overall reported the following: Some TCR beta motif variants had previously been reported in synovial fluid and blood of reactive arthritis patients, which suggested common disease-initiation mechanisms. According to the report, matched synovial fluid samples from ankylosing spondylitis patients were significantly enriched for the disease-linked clones. A CD8+ phenotype was shown by the disease-linked clones, which were found at relatively low frequencies in peripheral blood. A TCR beta motif made up of roughly eight highly homologous amino acid variants appeared to be characteristic of blood from ankylosing spondylitis patients.

TCRdb names Illumina HiSeq 2500 as the instrument used. Quantitative 5'-RACE with molecular barcodes was used to prepare TCR beta libraries. The published analysis was carried out like this. To identify disease-linked TCR variants, a new computational method was used, one built on a probabilistic model of VDJ rearrangement. TCRdb reanalyzed the raw reads on its own, using fastp at Q25 for trimming and MiXCR for clone calling, and kept in-frame beta chains. Identical CDR3 protein sequences are pooled into one entry, listed with their most common genes and DNA. TCRdb's processing, not the study's, gives the V and J calls here. The sample table contains approximately 140,000 distinct CDR3 sequences; only one count was recorded for 40% to 50% of them. Clones ranked in the top ten supply around 15% of the sample. The TCR sequence derives from a male donor with ankylosing spondylitis. The sample taken for sequencing was synovial fluid, either unsorted or a sorted T cell fraction (not recorded which).

The CDR3: CASSDRPPHYEQYF. DNA sequence: TGCGCCAGCAGTGACAGGCCCCCCCACTACGAGCAGTACTTC. The rearrangement combines TRBV10-2 with TRBJ2-7; there is no confident call for the D gene. Taken from cysteine to phenylalanine, the CDR3 has 14 residues. Only CDR3 DNA is held: 42 bases, read in frame from base 1. Per the germline V gene, WSHSY is the CDR1 and SAAADI is the CDR2. V is pared back by 3 bases and J by 3 bases, with 12 bases lying between the germline termini.